The next 22 T cell receptor beta chains were all read from a single sample in a study of PD-1 blockade in classical Hodgkin lymphoma. The time point is: cycle 4 day 1 (C4D1), after less than seven weeks of nivolumab. All patients relapsed after autologous stem cell transplantation, and brentuximab vedotin exposure varied. TCRdb's table, derived via immunoSEQ multiplex PCR, lists solely in-frame clones and lacks some. The top ten clones hold about 12% of a sample with tens of thousands of clones, around 74% of them seen once. The sample here was peripheral blood mononuclear cells (PBMCs), taken before the fourth cycle of nivolumab. These receptors were collected from a human donor with classical Hodgkin lymphoma.

This clone showed up just a few times. The chain links TRBV7-4 to TRBJ2-7; D might be TRBD1 (6 bases). Germline V gives CDR1 SGHVT, CDR2 SQSDAQ. The CDR3 contains 14 residues. The V end lost 8 bases, the J end lost 3 bases, and 17 bases lay between the germline ends. CDR3 sequence reads: CASGWRTAIYEQYF. Written as DNA, the CDR3 is TGTGCCAGCGGTTGGAGGACAGCCATCTACGAGCAGTACTTC.

The chain couples TRBV21-1 to TRBJ2-5; the D segment call TRBD1 is taken from the table without a DNA check. TRBV21-1 is described as a pseudogene. The CDR3 contains 14 residues. The CDR3 loop is CASSSPTGLETQYF. The DNA for the CDR3 is TGTGCCAGCAGCAGCCCCACAGGGCTCGAGACCCAGTACTTC.

The chain combines TRBV27 with TRBJ2-5; 7 positions match TRBD1. Germline V gives CDR1 MNHEY, CDR2 SMNVEV (reference sequence). The V segment lost 10 bases and the J segment 2 bases; nucleotides outside the gene matches: 7. There are 13 residues in the CDR3. The CDR3 DNA sequence: TGTGCCACTTCGGACAGGTGGCAAGAGACCCAGTACTTC. Encoded protein: CATSDRWQETQYF.

This chain uses TRBV6-5 with TRBJ2-3, with a weak D call TRBD1 (6 bases). V was shortened by 5 bases and J by 3 bases, with 12 bases between the two germline ends. Germline V gene sequence: CDR1 MNHEY, CDR2 SVGAGI. The length of the CDR3 is 14 residues. CDR3 nucleotides: TGTGCCAGCAGTGATGGGACACCTACAGATACGCAGTATTTT. This translates into CASSDGTPTDTQYF.

The chain uses TRBV28 and TRBJ2-2; TRBD1 might be the D (8 bases). Trimming cost V 4 bases and J 2 bases, with 14 bases left between them. Germline CDR1 MDHEN, CDR2 SYDVKM. The CDR3 totals 16 residues. This CDR3 is CASSSTGGVNTGELFF. For the CDR3, the DNA is TGTGCCAGCAGTTCTACAGGGGGGGTTAACACCGGGGAGCTGTTTTTT.

The gene calls are TRBV10-3 and TRBJ2-5; D may be TRBD1 (6 bases). Per germline, CDR1 ENHRY and CDR2 SYGVKD. The CDR3 runs to 12 residues. Trimming stripped 10 bases from V and 5 bases from J, with 14 bases between. The CDR3 sequence is CATKGERETQYF. The DNA for the CDR3 is TGTGCCACCAAGGGGGAACGGGAGACCCAGTACTTC.

This rearrangement joins TRBV28 to TRBJ2-5; D is undetermined. Germline V gene sequence: CDR1 MDHEN, CDR2 SYDVKM. Trimming removed 3 bases at V and 7 bases at J, with 12 bases between. The CDR3 spans 13 residues. DNA for the CDR3: TGTGCCAGCAGTTTCACCTACTCGGGGACCCAGTACTTC. As protein: CASSFTYSGTQYF.

The gene calls are TRBV6-5 and TRBJ1-4; tentatively, D is TRBD1 (5 bases). Trimming removed 5 bases at V and 7 bases at J, with 14 bases between. Germline CDR1 reads MNHEY; CDR2 reads SVGAGI. The CDR3 is 14 amino acids. The CDR3 here is CASSRTGRGEKLFF. The CDR3 nucleotides read TGTGCCAGCAGTCGGACGGGGCGTGGTGAAAAACTGTTTTTT.

This clone was observed a handful of times. The chain links TRBV7-8 to TRBJ1-3; D may be TRBD1 (5 bases). There are 14 residues in the CDR3. The V gene's germline CDR1 is SGHVS and CDR2 FQNEAQ. Between the trimmed V and J ends, which lost 5 bases and 8 bases, there was a span of 16 bases. CDR3 region: CASSPRRTGDTIYF. CDR3 bases: TGTGCCAGCAGCCCACGAAGGACGGGGGACACCATATATTTT.

The chain has TRBV4-2 and TRBJ1-2; 9 nucleotides line up with TRBD1. Losses at the gene ends were 1 base for V and 3 bases for J; bases not matched to a gene: 3. Germline lookup yields CDR1 LGHNA and CDR2 YNFKEQ. The CDR3 is made up of 15 amino acids. The CDR3 region is CASSQGDRGDYGYTF. CDR3 DNA sequence: TGTGCCAGCAGCCAAGGCGACAGGGGGGACTATGGCTACACCTTC.

This clone appeared a few times. The chain recombines TRBV5-5 with TRBJ2-7, with unresolved D. Germline V gene sequence: CDR1 SGHKS, CDR2 YYEKEE (reference sequence). The CDR3 contains 11 residues. Deletions cut 4 bases from V and 2 bases from J, with 4 bases between. CDR3 DNA: TGTGCCAGCAGCCTCACCTACGAGCAGTACTTC. This gives the protein CASSLTYEQYF.

J is TRBJ1-2 and V is TRBV2; D is unclear. The CDR3 runs to 14 residues. The V end lost 4 bases, the J end lost 2 bases, and 11 bases lay between the germline ends. Looked up from germline, CDR1 is SNHLY and CDR2 is FYNNEI. CDR3 region: CASSAHPRNYGYTF. The CDR3 coding sequence is TGTGCCAGCAGTGCCCACCCCAGGAACTATGGCTACACCTTC.

V and J are TRBV5-6 and TRBJ1-2; perhaps TRBD1 as D (5 bases). Per germline, CDR1 SGHDT and CDR2 YYEEEE. V lost 0 bases and J 5 bases, leaving 11 bases between the germline ends. The CDR3 is 14 amino acids. This chain's CDR3 is CASSLDGGRYGYTF. DNA for the CDR3: TGTGCCAGCAGCTTGGACGGGGGTCGATATGGCTACACCTTC.

A note on this clone: An end of the junction differs from the germline gene, which may be a read error. The chain joins TRBV7-7 to TRBJ2-5; 7 bases line up with TRBD1. Germline V CDR1 and CDR2: SSHAT, FNYEAQ (reference sequence). The CDR3 runs to 14 residues. CDR3 in amino acids: CASSSGQDGETQYF. Written as DNA, the CDR3 is TGTGCTAGCAGCTCCGGACAGGACGGAGAGACCCAGTACTTC.

A note on this clone: An end of the junction does not agree with germline; a read error may underlie this. CDR3: CASLPPHGVERKTVF. The CDR3 coding sequence is TGTGCCAGCCTACCACCTCATGGGGTGGAACGAAAAACTGTTTTT. V usage is TRBV27 and J usage is TRBJ1-4; D not certain. CDR1 MNHEY and CDR2 SMNVEV come from the germline V gene (reference sequence). This CDR3 spans 15 amino acids.

The chain uses TRBV27 and TRBJ1-1; tentatively, D is TRBD1 (6 bases). Per the germline V gene, CDR1 is MNHEY and CDR2 is SMNVEV (reference sequence). The CDR3 extends over 15 amino acids. The V gene lost 6 bases and the J gene lost 3 bases, with 17 bases spanning the gap. The CDR3 protein is CASRLLGGPHTEAFF. Written as DNA, the CDR3 is TGTGCCAGCAGGCTACTCGGGGGCCCCCACACTGAAGCTTTCTTT.

The chain carries TRBV28 and TRBJ1-3; D unresolved. V shed 5 bases and J shed 5 bases, with 10 bases lying between them. CDR1 is MDHEN and CDR2 is SYDVKM in the germline V gene. This CDR3 has 13 amino acids. DNA for the CDR3: TGTGCCAGCAGTATCATTGACAGAAACACCATATATTTT. Encoded protein: CASSIIDRNTIYF.

The gene calls are TRBV25-1 and TRBJ1-5, with 7 bases identical to TRBD1. CDR3 length: 18 amino acids. The V gene end was trimmed by 3 bases and the J gene end by 0 bases; junction bases not matched to a gene: 11. Germline CDR1 reads MGHDK; CDR2 reads SYGVNS. This chain's CDR3 is CASSDPTGDPYSNQPQHF. The CDR3 DNA sequence: TGTGCCAGCAGTGATCCCACAGGGGACCCTTATAGCAATCAGCCCCAGCATTTT.

This chain joins TRBV5-1 and TRBJ2-1; D might be TRBD1 (5 bases). The CDR3 consists of 12 residues. V was trimmed by 1 base and J by 10 bases, leaving 9 bases between them. The V gene's germline CDR1 is SGHRS and CDR2 YFSETQ. CDR3 nucleotide sequence: TGCGCCAGCAGCTTGATGGGGCGGGAGCAGTTCTTC. This translates into CASSLMGREQFF.

V gene TRBV11-2 combines with J gene TRBJ2-7; no firm D call. CDR3 length equals 13 residues. Trimming took off 5 bases at V and 3 bases at J, with 11 bases between the two ends. Germline assignment: CDR1 SGHAT and CDR2 FQNNGV. CDR3 coding DNA: TGTGCCAGCAGCGTGGACGACTTCTACGAGCAGTACTTC. This sequence encodes CASSVDDFYEQYF.

J is TRBJ2-3 and V is TRBV19, with 8 nucleotides matching TRBD1. The J segment lost 1 base and the V segment lost 1 base, leaving 4 bases of the junction unmatched. Germline CDR1 LNHDA, CDR2 SQIVND (reference sequence). This CDR3 has 16 amino acids. The CDR3 sequence is CASSIGTGYGTDTQYF. The CDR3 DNA reads as TGTGCCAGTAGTATAGGGACAGGGTACGGCACAGATACGCAGTATTTT.

This chain joins TRBV7-9 and TRBJ2-7; D might be TRBD2 (6 bases). This CDR3 has 15 amino acids. Trimming took 5 bases from V and 2 from J, leaving 16 bases between them. In germline, CDR1 is SEHNR, CDR2 FQNEAQ (reference sequence). Written as DNA, the CDR3 is TGTGCCAGCAGCCCGAGGAGAGGCGGGACCTACGAGCAGTACTTC. It specifies CASSPRRGGTYEQYF.